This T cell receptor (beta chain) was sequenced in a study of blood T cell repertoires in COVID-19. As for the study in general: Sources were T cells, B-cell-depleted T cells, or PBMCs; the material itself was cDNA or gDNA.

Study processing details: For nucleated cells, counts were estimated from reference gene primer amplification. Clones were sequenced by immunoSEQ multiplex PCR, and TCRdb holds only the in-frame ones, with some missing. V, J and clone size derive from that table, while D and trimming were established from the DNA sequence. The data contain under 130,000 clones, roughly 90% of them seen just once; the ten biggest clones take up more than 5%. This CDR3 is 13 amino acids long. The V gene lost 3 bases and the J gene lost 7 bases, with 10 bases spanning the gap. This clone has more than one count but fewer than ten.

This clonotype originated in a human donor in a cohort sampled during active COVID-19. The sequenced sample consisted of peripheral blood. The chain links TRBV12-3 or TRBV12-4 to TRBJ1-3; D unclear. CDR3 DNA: TGTGCCAGCAGTTTGGCCGGGAGTAACACCATATATTTT. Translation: CASSLAGSNTIYF.